This T cell receptor (beta chain) was recovered during a study of T cell responses to AZD1222 COVID-19 vaccine (dated by TCRdb to about 2021). For the wider study: AZD1222 recipients with second doses at about 4 weeks or about 12 weeks were pooled, because spike-specific TCR depth and breadth did not differ between schedules. TCR sequencing covered about 230 trial participants: roughly 200 given two doses of AZD1222 and around 25 given two doses of MenACWY control vaccine. Trial participants were enrolled into age subgroups of 18-55, 56-69 and 70-plus years, which contained 148, 28 and 57 TCR-sequenced participants, respectively.

To note about this clone: Its recognized antigen is unknown. No per-base quality is available; no much larger clone lies one base away.

The CDR3 runs 15 amino acids, cysteine and phenylalanine included. Here the CDR3 DNA is all that survives: 45 bases in frame from base 1. Trimming costs V 4 bases and J 7 bases, and their ends lie 17 bases apart. CDR1 and CDR2, looked up from the germline V gene (reference sequence), are SSHAT and FNYEAQ. The time point label corresponds to: baseline before first vaccination. Vaccinee samples were obtained from the UK trials COV001 and COV002, which included a single-blind randomized controlled phase 2/3 trial of AZD1222 (ChAdOx1 nCoV-19) in healthy adults. For TCRbeta chain sequencing, PBMC samples from trial participants were taken at day 0 and at day 28 after the second dose. The CDR3 regions of human TCRbeta chains were analyzed by immunosequencing. The published analysis was carried out like this. TCRs in the repertoires were compared against a reference library of SARS-CoV-2-specific TCRs that had been generated with the MIRA antigen-specificity platform. Breadth meant the fraction of unique TCRs that were SARS-CoV-2-associated, whereas depth meant the fraction of total T cells that were SARS-CoV-2-associated. Using the MIRA data, each spike-specific TCR was assigned both to the spike region to which the TCR was reactive and to a CD4 or CD8 class. Log10-transformed breadth and depth values were compared by one-way ANOVA with Sidak's multiple comparisons tests. The table comes from immuneACCESS by way of TCRdb, which keeps in-frame sequences with V and J called. Part of the clones is missing from these tables; in studies checked, under half for an unresolved V gene and the rest for unknown reasons. V and J calls and clone size come straight from that table; D and trimming were deduced from the DNA. For this sample there are under 200,000 clones; 80% to 95% appear just once. The top ten hold roughly 3.8% of the sample.

Overall study results and their limits: No day 14 peak-response samples were available, so repertoires were characterized only after the peak T cell response. Vaccine-associated CD4 TCRs spanned the whole spike protein, with dominant responses in regions 160-218 and 743-854. Conclusions about previously exposed vaccinees were limited because only a handful of AZD1222 recipients were SARS-CoV-2 seropositive at baseline. Participants were mostly white British, with more females than males. The authors suggested clonal diversity may have been underestimated. Reportedly, almost half of the unique spike-specific TCRs recognized epitopes lying outside the regions that are mutated in the B.1.351 and B.1.1.7 variants. In the small 56-69-year group, the increase in depth fell short of significance, most likely because of low power. After two AZD1222 doses, spike-specific TCR breadth and depth were significantly higher than at day 0 and than in MenACWY recipients.

This TCR came from an adult in good health. Sequencing used peripheral blood, obtained on day 0 of AZD1222 vaccination. Recombination joined TRBV7-7 with TRBJ2-1; the best D guess is TRBD1, with 6 bases matching. The DNA sequence is as follows: TGTGCCAGCAGCTCAGATGGGGGCTATTCAAATGAGCAGTTCTTC. The resulting protein is CASSSDGGYSNEQFF.